This is a list of T cell receptor beta chains from one sample in a study of T cells in Graves' hyperthyroidism and ophthalmopathy. TCRdb processed the multiplex PCR reads anew with MiXCR; each CDR3 protein has one entry. Of around 760,000 distinct CDR3 sequences in the sample, around 40% were seen once. The sample was blood. The receptors stem from a woman in her 40s with Graves' hyperthyroidism. Each CDR3 is given with its conserved first and last residue. The order of the fields is clone size, D gene, V gene, J gene, CDR3 length, CDR3 protein, CDR3 DNA. The D gene is left open where the match is weak. For some rows the clone size is stated as once, few or many, or as a class when expanded; others skip it.

abundance: many
d_gene: .
v_gene: TRBV7-9
j_gene: TRBJ1-1
len: 13
CDR3aa: CASSLFGNTEAFF
CDR3nt: TGTGCCAGCAGTTTATTTGGGAACACTGAAGCTTTCTTT

abundance: many
d_gene: TRBD1
v_gene: TRBV5-5
j_gene: TRBJ2-5
len: 13
CDR3aa: CASRKTGEETQYF
CDR3nt: TGTGCCAGCAGAAAGACAGGGGAAGAGACCCAGTACTTC

abundance: once
d_gene: TRBD1
v_gene: TRBV7-9
j_gene: TRBJ2-2
len: 19
CDR3aa: CASSLVGTGRRRDTGELFF
CDR3nt: TGTGCCAGCAGCTTAGTTGGGACAGGCCGTCGTAGGGACACCGGGGAGCTGTTTTTT

abundance: many
d_gene: .
v_gene: TRBV19
j_gene: TRBJ2-5
len: 13
CDR3aa: CASSIVDQETQYF
CDR3nt: TGTGCCAGTAGTATAGTGGACCAAGAGACCCAGTACTTC

abundance: .
d_gene: .
v_gene: TRBV10-3
j_gene: TRBJ2-3
len: 17
CDR3aa: CASSYSGPSRFGDTQYF
CDR3nt: TGTGCCAGCAGTTACTCAGGACCAAGCAGGTTTGGCGATACGCAGTATTTT

abundance: .
d_gene: .
v_gene: TRBV4-3
j_gene: TRBJ1-1
len: 15
CDR3aa: CASSFRSGGSVEAFF
CDR3nt: TGCGCCAGCAGCTTTCGCTCCGGCGGCTCCGTTGAAGCTTTCTTT

abundance: .
d_gene: .
v_gene: TRBV27
j_gene: TRBJ1-5
len: 13
CDR3aa: CASSSLSNQPQHF
CDR3nt: TGTGCCAGCAGTTCACTTAGCAATCAGCCCCAGCATTTT

abundance: .
d_gene: TRBD1
v_gene: TRBV19
j_gene: TRBJ1-4
len: 14
CDR3aa: CASTGGQGYEKLFF
CDR3nt: TGTGCCAGTACCGGGGGACAGGGGTATGAAAAACTGTTTTTT

abundance: .
d_gene: .
v_gene: TRBV10-3
j_gene: TRBJ2-5
len: 11
CDR3aa: CAISEDGTQYF
CDR3nt: TGTGCCATCAGTGAGGACGGGACCCAGTACTTC

abundance: .
d_gene: .
v_gene: TRBV6-6
j_gene: TRBJ1-2
len: 14
CDR3aa: CASVAGDVVYGYTF
CDR3nt: TGTGCCAGCGTGGCAGGGGACGTGGTCTATGGCTACACCTTC

abundance: .
d_gene: .
v_gene: TRBV10-3
j_gene: TRBJ2-2
len: 17
CDR3aa: CASSHEAEHLFTGELFF
CDR3nt: TGTGCCAGCAGCCACGAGGCCGAGCATTTATTCACCGGGGAGCTGTTTTTT

abundance: many
d_gene: .
v_gene: TRBV7-2
j_gene: TRBJ1-2
len: 13
CDR3aa: CASSSAGGYGYTF
CDR3nt: TGTGCCAGCAGCTCCGCCGGAGGGTATGGCTACACCTTC

abundance: few
d_gene: .
v_gene: TRBV5-4
j_gene: TRBJ2-6
len: 16
CDR3aa: CASSQHKSPGANVLTF
CDR3nt: TGTGCCAGCAGCCAACACAAATCCCCTGGGGCCAACGTCCTGACTTTC

abundance: few
d_gene: .
v_gene: TRBV12-3/TRBV12-4
j_gene: TRBJ1-2
len: 16
CDR3aa: CASSFTRVMGSYGYTF
CDR3nt: TGTGCCAGCAGTTTTACCCGCGTTATGGGGTCCTATGGCTACACCTTC

abundance: many
d_gene: .
v_gene: TRBV7-8
j_gene: TRBJ2-6
len: 16
CDR3aa: CASSFFGASGANVLTF
CDR3nt: TGTGCCAGCAGCTTCTTTGGGGCCTCTGGGGCCAACGTCCTGACTTTC

abundance: many
d_gene: TRBD1
v_gene: TRBV15
j_gene: TRBJ1-5
len: 15
CDR3aa: CATSRDRTGTQPQHF
CDR3nt: TGTGCCACCAGCAGAGATCGGACAGGGACACAGCCCCAGCATTTT

abundance: .
d_gene: .
v_gene: TRBV10-3
j_gene: TRBJ1-5
len: 12
CDR3aa: CVIKGTSAYEHF
CDR3nt: TGTGTCATTAAAGGGACATCCGCCTACGAGCATTTT

abundance: many
d_gene: .
v_gene: TRBV7-9
j_gene: TRBJ1-2
len: 14
CDR3aa: CASHGTGPARGYTF
CDR3nt: TGTGCCAGTCATGGGACGGGCCCCGCCCGGGGCTACACCTTC

abundance: few
d_gene: .
v_gene: TRBV6-5
j_gene: TRBJ1-4
len: 13
CDR3aa: CASSSRTNEKLFF
CDR3nt: TGTGCCAGCAGTTCAAGGACTAATGAAAAACTGTTTTTT

abundance: few
d_gene: .
v_gene: TRBV9
j_gene: TRBJ1-1
len: 15
CDR3aa: CASSVGRRGGAEAFF
CDR3nt: TGTGCCAGCAGCGTAGGAAGAAGGGGAGGTGCTGAAGCTTTCTTT

abundance: few
d_gene: .
v_gene: TRBV6-2/TRBV6-3
j_gene: TRBJ2-7
len: 15
CDR3aa: CASSPFRTGSYEQYF
CDR3nt: TGTGCCAGCAGTCCCTTCCGGACGGGATCCTACGAGCAGTACTTC

abundance: .
d_gene: .
v_gene: TRBV19
j_gene: TRBJ1-2
len: 15
CDR3aa: CASSPYREVNYGYTF
CDR3nt: TGTGCCAGTAGTCCGTACAGGGAAGTTAACTATGGCTACACCTTC

abundance: few
d_gene: .
v_gene: TRBV12-5
j_gene: TRBJ1-5
len: 17
CDR3aa: CASGLVRLQTPDQPQHF
CDR3nt: TGTGCTAGTGGTTTGGTACGATTACAGACTCCTGATCAGCCCCAGCATTTT

abundance: few
d_gene: .
v_gene: TRBV6-1
j_gene: TRBJ1-1
len: 16
CDR3aa: CASSEAYRDMNTEAFF
CDR3nt: TGTGCCAGCAGTGAAGCTTACAGGGACATGAACACTGAAGCTTTCTTT

abundance: few
d_gene: .
v_gene: TRBV20-1
j_gene: TRBJ1-5
len: 13
CDR3aa: CSARVQDNQPQHF
CDR3nt: TGCAGTGCTAGAGTACAGGACAATCAGCCCCAGCATTTT

abundance: .
d_gene: .
v_gene: TRBV29-1
j_gene: TRBJ2-6
len: 16
CDR3aa: CASIRGGSSGANVLTF
CDR3nt: TGTGCCTCCATAAGGGGGGGTTCTTCTGGGGCCAACGTCCTGACTTTC